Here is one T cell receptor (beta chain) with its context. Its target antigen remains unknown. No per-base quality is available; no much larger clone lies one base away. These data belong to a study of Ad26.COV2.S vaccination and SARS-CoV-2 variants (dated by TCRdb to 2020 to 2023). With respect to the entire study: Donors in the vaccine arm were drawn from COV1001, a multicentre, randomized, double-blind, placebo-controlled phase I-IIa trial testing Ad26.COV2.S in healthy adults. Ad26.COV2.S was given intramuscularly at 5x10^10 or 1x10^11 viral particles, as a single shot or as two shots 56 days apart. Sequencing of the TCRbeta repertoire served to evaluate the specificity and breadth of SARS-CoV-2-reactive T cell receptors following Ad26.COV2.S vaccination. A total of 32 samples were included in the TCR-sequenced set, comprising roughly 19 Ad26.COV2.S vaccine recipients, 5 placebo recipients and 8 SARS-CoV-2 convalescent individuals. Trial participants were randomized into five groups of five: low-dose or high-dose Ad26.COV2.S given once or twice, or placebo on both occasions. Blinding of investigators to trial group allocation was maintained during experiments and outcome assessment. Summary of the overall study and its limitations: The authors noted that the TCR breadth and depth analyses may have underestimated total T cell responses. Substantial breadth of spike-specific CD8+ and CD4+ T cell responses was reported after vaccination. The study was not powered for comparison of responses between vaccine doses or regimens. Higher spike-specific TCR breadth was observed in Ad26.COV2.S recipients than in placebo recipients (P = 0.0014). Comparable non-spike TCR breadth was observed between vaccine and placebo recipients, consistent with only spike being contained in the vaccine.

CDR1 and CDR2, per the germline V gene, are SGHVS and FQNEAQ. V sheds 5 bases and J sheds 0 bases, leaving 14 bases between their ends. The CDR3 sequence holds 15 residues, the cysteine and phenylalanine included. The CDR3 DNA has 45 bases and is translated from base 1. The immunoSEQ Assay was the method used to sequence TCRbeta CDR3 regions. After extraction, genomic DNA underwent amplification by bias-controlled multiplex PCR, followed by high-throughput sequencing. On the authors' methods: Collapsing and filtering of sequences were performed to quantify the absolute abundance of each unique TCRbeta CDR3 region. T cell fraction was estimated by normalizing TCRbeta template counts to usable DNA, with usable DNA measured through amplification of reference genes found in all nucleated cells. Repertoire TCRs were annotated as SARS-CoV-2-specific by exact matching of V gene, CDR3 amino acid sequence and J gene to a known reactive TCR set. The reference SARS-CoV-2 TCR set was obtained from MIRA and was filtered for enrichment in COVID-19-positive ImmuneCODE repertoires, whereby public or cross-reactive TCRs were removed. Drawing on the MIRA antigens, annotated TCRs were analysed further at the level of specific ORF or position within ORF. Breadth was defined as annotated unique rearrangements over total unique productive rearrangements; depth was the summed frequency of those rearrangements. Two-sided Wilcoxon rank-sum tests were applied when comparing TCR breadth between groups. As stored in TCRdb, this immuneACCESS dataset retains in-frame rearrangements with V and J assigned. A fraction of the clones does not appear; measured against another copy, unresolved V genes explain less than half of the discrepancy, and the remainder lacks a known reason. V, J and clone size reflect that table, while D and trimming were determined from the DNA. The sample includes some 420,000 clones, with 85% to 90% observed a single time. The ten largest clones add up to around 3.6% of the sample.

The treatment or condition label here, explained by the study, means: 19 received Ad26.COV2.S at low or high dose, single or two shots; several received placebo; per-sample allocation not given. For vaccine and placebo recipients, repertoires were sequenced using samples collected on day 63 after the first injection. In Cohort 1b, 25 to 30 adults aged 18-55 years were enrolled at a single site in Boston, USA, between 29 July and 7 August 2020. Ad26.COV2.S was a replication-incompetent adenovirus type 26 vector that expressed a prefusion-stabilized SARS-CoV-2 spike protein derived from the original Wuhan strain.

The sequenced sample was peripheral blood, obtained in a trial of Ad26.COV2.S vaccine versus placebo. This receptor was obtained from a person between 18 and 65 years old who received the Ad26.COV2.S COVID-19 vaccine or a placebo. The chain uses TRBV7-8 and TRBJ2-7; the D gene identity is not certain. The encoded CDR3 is CASSNPPLSSYEQYF. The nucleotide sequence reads TGTGCCAGCAGCAATCCCCCATTAAGCTCCTACGAGCAGTACTTC.